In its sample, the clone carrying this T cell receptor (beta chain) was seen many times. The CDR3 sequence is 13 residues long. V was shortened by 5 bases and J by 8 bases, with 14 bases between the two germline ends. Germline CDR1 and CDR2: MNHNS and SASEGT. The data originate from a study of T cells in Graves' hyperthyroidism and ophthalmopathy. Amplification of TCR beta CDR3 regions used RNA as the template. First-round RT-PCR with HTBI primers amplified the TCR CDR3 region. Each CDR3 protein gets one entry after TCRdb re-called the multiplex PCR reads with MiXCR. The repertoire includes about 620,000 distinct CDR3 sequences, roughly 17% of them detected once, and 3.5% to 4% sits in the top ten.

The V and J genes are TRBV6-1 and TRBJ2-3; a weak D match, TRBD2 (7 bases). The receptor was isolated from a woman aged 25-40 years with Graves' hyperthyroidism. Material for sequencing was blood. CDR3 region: CASSSARGATQYF. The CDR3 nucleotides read TGTGCCAGCAGTAGCGCTCGGGGGGCTACGCAGTATTTT.